Sequencing of this T cell receptor (beta chain) was carried out in a study of blood T cells in healthy people across ages. PCR was performed a second time for roughly 7 to 11 cycles using a sample-barcoded 5' primer and a J-beta primer mix. TCRdb used MiXCR to reprocess the 5' RACE reads, holding one entry per CDR3 protein. Among 600,000 to 650,000 distinct CDR3 sequences listed, about 53% were seen once. This clonotype came up a few times. This CDR3 has 14 amino acids. The V end was cut by 7 bases, the J end by 1 base, with 14 bases between. Germline V gene data show CDR1 as MNHEY and CDR2 as SMNVEV (reference sequence).

Sequenced material: blood. The origin of this receptor is a man aged 55 to 70 in good health. V gene TRBV27 combines with J gene TRBJ2-7, with D perhaps given as TRBD1 or TRBD2 (5 bases each). The CDR3: CASNRDGASYEQYF. The CDR3 bases are TGTGCCAGCAATAGGGACGGTGCTTCCTACGAGCAGTACTTC.